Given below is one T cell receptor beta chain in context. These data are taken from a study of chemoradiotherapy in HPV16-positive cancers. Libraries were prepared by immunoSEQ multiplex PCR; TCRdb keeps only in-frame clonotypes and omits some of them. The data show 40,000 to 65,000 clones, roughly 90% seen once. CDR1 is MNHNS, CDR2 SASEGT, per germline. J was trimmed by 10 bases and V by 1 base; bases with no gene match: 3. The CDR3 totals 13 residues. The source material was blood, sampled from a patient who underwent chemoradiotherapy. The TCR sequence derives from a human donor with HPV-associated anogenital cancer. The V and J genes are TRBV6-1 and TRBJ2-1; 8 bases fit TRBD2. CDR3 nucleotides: TGTGCCAGCAGTGAAGGTCGGACTAGCGAGCAGTTCTTC. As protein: CASSEGRTSEQFF.